Each of the 18 T cell receptor beta chains below was sequenced from the same sample in a study of beta chain features in type 1 diabetes. No antigens are known for them. Expressed TCRB transcripts were sequenced, since all the RNA that had been isolated was reverse transcribed. The data were produced by immunoSEQ multiplex PCR, yet TCRdb's version contains in-frame clones alone and is incomplete. The sample carries over 90,000 clones, roughly 28% recorded once. Findings and caveats of the study: Among patients with Type 1 diabetes, TCRB CDR3s were moderately but significantly shorter in every one of the four CD4+ subsets.

Sequenced input: central memory CD4+ T cells from blood. The receptors were gathered from a woman under 30 with type 1 diabetes.

In this sample, this clone turned up once. Other nucleotide sequences in the sample specify the same CDR3. The chain uses TRBV19 and TRBJ2-1, with D possibly being TRBD1 (5 bases). Germline V lookup: CDR1 LNHDA, CDR2 SQIVND (reference sequence). V shed 3 bases and J shed 7 bases, with 10 bases lying between them. This CDR3 has 13 amino acids. Here the CDR3 DNA reads TGTGCCAGTAGTATTTCCAGGGAAAATGAGCAGTTCTTC. Its translation: CASSISRENEQFF.

This clone was counted only a few times. CDR3 in amino acids: CASSFSGDRDEQFF. The CDR3 nucleotides read TGTGCCAGCAGTTTTAGCGGTGACCGGGATGAGCAGTTCTTC. The rearrangement links TRBV6-1 to TRBJ2-1, with D perhaps TRBD2 (6 bases). CDR3 size: 14 residues. V was pared by 5 bases and J by 8 bases, with 16 bases between. Germline CDR1 is MNHNS and CDR2 is SASEGT.

This chain connects TRBV2 to TRBJ2-1, with D perhaps TRBD1 (5 bases). Germline V gene sequence: CDR1 SNHLY, CDR2 FYNNEI. V lost 10 bases to trimming and J lost 5 bases, with 21 bases between them. CDR3 length: 15 amino acids. CDR3 bases: TGTGCCACCCTCGTGGACAACAAATTTAACAATGAGCAGTTCTTC. Amino acid sequence: CATLVDNKFNNEQFF.

The table lists this clone with a few counts. The CDR3 nucleotides are TGTGCCAGCAGCAGCCGGGGACAGGCGTATGGCTACACCTTC. This translates into CASSSRGQAYGYTF. The chain has TRBV28 and TRBJ1-2; 8 bases map to TRBD1. The CDR3 is made up of 14 amino acids. Germline V lookup: CDR1 MDHEN, CDR2 SYDVKM. The V gene end was trimmed by 6 bases and the J gene end by 5 bases; junction bases not matched to a gene: 8.

This chain connects TRBV28 to TRBJ1-1; 8 nucleotides match TRBD1. The CDR3 covers 14 residues. Trimming took 7 bases from V and 0 from J; bases not matched to a gene: 4. Per the germline V gene, CDR1 is MDHEN and CDR2 is SYDVKM. The CDR3 spells CASTPRGLNTEAFF. In DNA form, the CDR3 reads TGTGCCAGCACCCCCAGGGGGCTGAACACTGAAGCTTTCTTT.

This sequence joins TRBV2 and TRBJ1-6; D unclear. Looked up from germline, CDR1 is SNHLY and CDR2 is FYNNEI. V was shortened by 5 bases and J by 4 bases, with 6 bases between the two germline ends. This CDR3 has 13 residues. The CDR3 sequence: CASSTDYNSPLHF. The CDR3 nucleotides are TGTGCCAGCAGTACAGATTATAATTCACCCCTCCACTTT.

This clone was observed a handful of times. Here the CDR3 DNA reads TGTGCCAGCAGCACTCAGGGGGCGAGCACTGAAGCTTTCTTT. Encoded protein: CASSTQGASTEAFF. The chain links TRBV7-2 to TRBJ1-1; 8 nucleotides line up with TRBD1. V was pared by 5 bases and J by 4 bases, with 6 bases of the junction left unmatched. Germline CDR1 is SGHTA and CDR2 is FQGNSA. CDR3 length: 14 residues.

The rearrangement uses TRBV28 and TRBJ2-1; TRBD2 agrees at 12 bases. Trimming at V came to 2 bases and at J to 7 bases, leaving 3 bases not matched to a gene. The CDR3 totals 15 residues. Per germline, CDR1 MDHEN and CDR2 SYDVKM. CDR3 sequence reads: CASSLRLAGVNEQFF. CDR3 DNA: TGTGCCAGCAGTTTACGACTAGCGGGGGTGAATGAGCAGTTCTTC. Together with reference TRBV28 and TRBJ2-1, the CDR3 gives the full variable domain: DVKVTQSSRYLVKRTGEKVFLECVQDMDHENMFWYRQDPGLGLRLIYFSYDVKMKEKGDIPEGYSVSREKKERFSLILESASTNQTSMYLCASSLRLAGVNEQFFGPGTRLTVL.

This chain uses TRBV2 with TRBJ2-3; 11 bases fit TRBD2. Per the germline V gene, CDR1 is SNHLY and CDR2 is FYNNEI. V trimming: 0 bases; J trimming: 5 bases; junction bases outside the gene matches: 1. The CDR3 spans 15 residues. The CDR3: CASSEAGLAGDTQYF. For the CDR3, the DNA is TGTGCCAGCAGTGAAGCCGGACTAGCGGGAGATACGCAGTATTTT.

This clone was seen a handful of times. The chain has TRBV18 and TRBJ1-1; tentatively, D is TRBD1 (5 bases). V was trimmed by 3 bases and J by 3 bases, leaving 14 bases between them. CDR1 and CDR2 (germline): KGHSH, LQKENI. The CDR3 is made up of 15 amino acids. The CDR3 loop is CASSPLGRVDTEAFF. CDR3 DNA: TGTGCCAGCTCACCGCTAGGCAGGGTCGACACTGAAGCTTTCTTT.

The chain has TRBV28 and TRBJ2-3; perhaps TRBD1 as D (6 bases). Per the germline V gene, CDR1 is MDHEN and CDR2 is SYDVKM. With 5 bases removed from V and 0 bases from J, the gap between germline ends came to 15 bases. CDR3 length: 16 residues. The CDR3 reads CASSPGTLTSTDTQYF. CDR3 DNA: TGTGCCAGCAGTCCCGGGACATTAACTAGCACAGATACGCAGTATTTT.

This clone has more than one count but fewer than ten. The rearrangement links TRBV7-9 to TRBJ2-1, with 15 bases that match TRBD2. V was pared by 5 bases and J by 13 bases, with 12 bases of the junction left unmatched. This CDR3 spans 16 amino acids. Germline V gives CDR1 SEHNR, CDR2 FQNEAQ (reference sequence). The CDR3 spells CASSPLLGLAGGLQFF. CDR3 DNA sequence: TGTGCCAGCAGCCCCCTCTTAGGACTAGCGGGAGGGCTCCAGTTCTTC.

The chain joins TRBV5-4 to TRBJ2-2; possible D gene TRBD2, 5 bases. Germline V lookup: CDR1 SGHNT, CDR2 YYREEE (reference sequence). Trimming took 0 bases from V and 0 from J, leaving 15 bases between them. This CDR3 region has 18 residues. In DNA, the CDR3 is TGTGCCAGCAGCTTGGATCCCCCGGCGGGTACGAACACCGGGGAGCTGTTTTTT. It is translated as CASSLDPPAGTNTGELFF.

This clone was detected only a few times. The chain links TRBV6-5 to TRBJ2-2; D ambiguous. The CDR3 consists of 12 residues. Trimming left V 11 bases short and J 0 bases short, with 7 bases between. Germline V gene lookup returns CDR1 MNHEY and CDR2 SVGAGI. The CDR3 region is CAAKSNTGELFF. CDR3 in DNA: TGTGCCGCGAAATCGAACACCGGGGAGCTGTTTTTT.

This sequence joins TRBV28 and TRBJ1-2, with TRBD1 matching 9 bases. The J segment lost 3 bases and the V segment lost 6 bases, leaving 14 bases of the junction unmatched. The CDR3 spans 17 residues. Germline loops: CDR1 MDHEN, CDR2 SYDVKM. The CDR3 protein is CASSVLPGQGNYYGYTF. The DNA for the CDR3 is TGTGCCAGCAGCGTATTGCCGGGACAGGGAAACTACTATGGCTACACCTTC.

In this sample, this clone turned up a few times. The J gene is TRBJ2-3, the V gene TRBV10-3; 7 positions match TRBD1. The CDR3 extends over 14 amino acids. V lost 7 bases, J lost 1 base, and 5 bases stayed unmatched. The V gene's germline CDR1 is ENHRY and CDR2 SYGVKD. The CDR3 nucleotides read TGTGCCATCACCTCAACAGGGGGCACAGATACGCAGTATTTT. Its protein is CAITSTGGTDTQYF.

The DNA for the CDR3 is TGTGCCTGGAGTGTACAAGGGGGTGAGCCCCAGCATTTT. Protein sequence: CAWSVQGGEPQHF. The chain recombines TRBV30 with TRBJ1-5; D may be TRBD1 (6 bases). The CDR3 loop spans 13 amino acids. The V gene lost 0 bases and the J gene lost 8 bases, with 11 bases spanning the gap. From germline, CDR1 is GTSNPN and CDR2 SVGIG (reference sequence).

The chain has TRBV15 and TRBJ2-7; the match to TRBD1 covers 7 bases. The germline V gene encodes CDR1 LNHNV and CDR2 YYDKDF (reference sequence). This CDR3 has 14 residues. With 8 bases clipped from V and 0 bases from J, the junction kept 7 bases outside the gene matches. The CDR3 is CATGRDRGSYEQYF. Written as DNA, the CDR3 is TGTGCCACCGGCCGGGACAGAGGCTCCTACGAGCAGTACTTC.